Here is one T cell receptor beta chain with its context. Antigen specificity is unknown. These data belong to a study of graft-versus-host responses after intestinal transplantation. Study in general: Grafts that recipients had were multivisceral, liver-intestinal, or isolated intestinal transplants. Induction using anti-thymocyte globulin, followed by tacrolimus and steroids for about 3 years, was given to all recipients.

Repertoires were generated with immunoSEQ multiplex PCR, while TCRdb's copy carries only in-frame clones and drops some. Among over 75,000 clones listed, approximately 90% were seen once. In germline, CDR1 is SGHTA, CDR2 FQGNSA. J gave up 7 bases and V 1 base, and 4 bases lay outside the gene matches. This CDR3 has 15 amino acids. The sample was unstimulated CD4+ T cells sorted from spleen or lymph node cells, taken before transplant. The rearrangement joins TRBV7-2 to TRBJ2-7, with 13 nucleotides matching TRBD2. The receptor was isolated from a human donor who was the organ donor for an intestinal transplant. CDR3 DNA sequence: TGTGCCAGCAGCTTAGGACTAGCGGGGGGTCTTGAGCAGTACTTC. Translated, it gives CASSLGLAGGLEQYF.